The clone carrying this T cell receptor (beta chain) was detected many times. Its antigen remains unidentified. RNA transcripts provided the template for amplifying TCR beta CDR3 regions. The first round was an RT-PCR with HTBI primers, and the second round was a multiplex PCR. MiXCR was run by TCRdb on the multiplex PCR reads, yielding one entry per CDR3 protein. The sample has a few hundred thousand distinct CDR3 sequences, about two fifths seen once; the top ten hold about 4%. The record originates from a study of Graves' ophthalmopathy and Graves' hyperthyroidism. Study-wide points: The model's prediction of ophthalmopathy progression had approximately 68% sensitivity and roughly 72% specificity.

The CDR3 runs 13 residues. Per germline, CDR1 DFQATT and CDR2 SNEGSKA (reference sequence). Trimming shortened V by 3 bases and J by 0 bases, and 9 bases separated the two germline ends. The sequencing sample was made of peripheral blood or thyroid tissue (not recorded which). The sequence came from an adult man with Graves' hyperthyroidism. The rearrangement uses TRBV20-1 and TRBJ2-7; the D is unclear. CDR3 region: CSASLQNSYEQYF. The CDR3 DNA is TGCAGTGCTAGTCTTCAAAACTCCTACGAGCAGTACTTC.